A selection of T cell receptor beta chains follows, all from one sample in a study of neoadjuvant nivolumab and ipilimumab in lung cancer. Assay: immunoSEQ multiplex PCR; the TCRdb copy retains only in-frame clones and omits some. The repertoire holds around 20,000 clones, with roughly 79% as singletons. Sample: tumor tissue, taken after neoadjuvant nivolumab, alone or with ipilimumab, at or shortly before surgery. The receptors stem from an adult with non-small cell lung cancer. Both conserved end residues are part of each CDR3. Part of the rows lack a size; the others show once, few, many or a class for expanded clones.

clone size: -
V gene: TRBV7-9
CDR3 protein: CASSSGWGTYNEQFF

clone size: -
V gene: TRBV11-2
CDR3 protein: CASWKGARDTGELFF

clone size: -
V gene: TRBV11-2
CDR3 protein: CASSLVSGTGYGYTF

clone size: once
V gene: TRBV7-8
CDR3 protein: CASSPKQLWSSYNEQFF

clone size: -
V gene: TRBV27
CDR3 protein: CASRGEGPTKETQYF

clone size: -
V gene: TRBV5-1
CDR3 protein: CASSLVSRGYTGELFF

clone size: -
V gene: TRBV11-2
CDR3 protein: CASSIRMGSGVDYEQYF

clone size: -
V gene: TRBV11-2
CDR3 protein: CASSLRDRDNSPLHF

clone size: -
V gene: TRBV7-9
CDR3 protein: CASSLEGWNTEAFF

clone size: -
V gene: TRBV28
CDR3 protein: CASSLTGGRAEAFF

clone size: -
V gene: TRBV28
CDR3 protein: CASSGYRTANSEQYF

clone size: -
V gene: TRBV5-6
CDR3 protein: CASSRDRGGVGYTF

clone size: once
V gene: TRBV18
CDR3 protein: CASSPQSGSGNTIYF

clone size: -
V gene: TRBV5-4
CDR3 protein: CASSLTGNTEAFF

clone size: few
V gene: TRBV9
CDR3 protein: CASSVGGQGMEINTIYF

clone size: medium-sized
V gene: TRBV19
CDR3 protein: CASSTPSENTEAFF

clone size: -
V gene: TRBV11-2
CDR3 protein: CASSLVGALRETQYF

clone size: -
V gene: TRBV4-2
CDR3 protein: CASSQAGADTQYF

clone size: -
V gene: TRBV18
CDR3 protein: CASSRGQNNQPQHF

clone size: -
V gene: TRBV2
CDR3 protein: CASSSRRNTEAFF